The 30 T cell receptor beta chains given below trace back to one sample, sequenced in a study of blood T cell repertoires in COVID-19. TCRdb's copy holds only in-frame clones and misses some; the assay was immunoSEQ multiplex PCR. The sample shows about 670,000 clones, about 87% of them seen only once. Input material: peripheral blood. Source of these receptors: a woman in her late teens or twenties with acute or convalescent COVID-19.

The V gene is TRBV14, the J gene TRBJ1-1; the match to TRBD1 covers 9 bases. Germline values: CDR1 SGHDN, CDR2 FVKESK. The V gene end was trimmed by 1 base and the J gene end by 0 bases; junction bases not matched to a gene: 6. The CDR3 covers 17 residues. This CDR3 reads CASSQVQGARMNTEAFF. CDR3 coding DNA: TGTGCCAGCAGCCAAGTACAGGGGGCTCGGATGAACACTGAAGCTTTCTTT.

The CDR3, as DNA: TGTGCCAGCAGTGCCCGGACAGGATCGAGCAATCAGCCCCAGCATTTT. Amino acids: CASSARTGSSNQPQHF. The chain is built from TRBV2 and TRBJ1-5; the match to TRBD1 covers 7 bases. Germline loops: CDR1 SNHLY, CDR2 FYNNEI. The CDR3 has 16 amino acids. Germline trimming cut 4 bases from V and 1 base from J; bases unmatched to any gene: 7.

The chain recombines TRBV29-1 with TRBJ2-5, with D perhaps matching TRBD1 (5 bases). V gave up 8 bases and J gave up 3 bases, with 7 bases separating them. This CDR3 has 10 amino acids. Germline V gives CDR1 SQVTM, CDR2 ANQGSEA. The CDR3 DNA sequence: TGCAGCTCGACAGAAGAGACCCAGTACTTC. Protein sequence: CSSTEETQYF. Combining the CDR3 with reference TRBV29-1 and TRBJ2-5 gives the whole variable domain SAVISQKPSRDICQRGTSLTIQCQVDSQVTMMFWYRQQPGQSLTLIATANQGSEATYESGFVIDKFPISRPNLTFSTLTVSNMSPEDSSIYLCSSTEETQYFGPGTRLLVL.

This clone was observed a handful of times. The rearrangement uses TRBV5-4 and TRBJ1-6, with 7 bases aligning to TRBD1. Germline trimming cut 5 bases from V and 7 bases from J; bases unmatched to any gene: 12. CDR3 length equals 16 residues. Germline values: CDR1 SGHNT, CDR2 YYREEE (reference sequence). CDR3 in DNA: TGTGCCAGCAGGCGGACAGGTCTCGGGGCAAATTCACCCCTCCACTTT. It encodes CASRRTGLGANSPLHF.

CDR3 sequence reads: CASRPLGLYGYTF. In nucleotides, the CDR3 is TGTGCCAGTAGGCCCCTGGGCCTCTATGGCTACACCTTC. The V gene is TRBV19, the J gene TRBJ1-2; D not certain. Germline-derived CDR1 and CDR2 are LNHDA and SQIVND (reference sequence). The germline V and J ends were trimmed by 6 bases and 4 bases, with 12 bases remaining between them. The CDR3 spans 13 residues.

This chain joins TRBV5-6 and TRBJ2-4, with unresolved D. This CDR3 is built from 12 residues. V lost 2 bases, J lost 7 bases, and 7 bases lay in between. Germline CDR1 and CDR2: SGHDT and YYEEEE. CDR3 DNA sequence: TGTGCCAGCAGCTTTGGGCAGAACATTCAGTACTTC. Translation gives CASSFGQNIQYF.

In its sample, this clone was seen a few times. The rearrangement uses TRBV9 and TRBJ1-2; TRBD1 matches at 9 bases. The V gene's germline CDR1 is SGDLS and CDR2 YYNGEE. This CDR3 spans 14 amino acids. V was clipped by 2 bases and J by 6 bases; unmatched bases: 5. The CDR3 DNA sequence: TGTGCCAGCAGCGTGGGACAGGGCTGGAATGGCTACACCTTC. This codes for CASSVGQGWNGYTF.

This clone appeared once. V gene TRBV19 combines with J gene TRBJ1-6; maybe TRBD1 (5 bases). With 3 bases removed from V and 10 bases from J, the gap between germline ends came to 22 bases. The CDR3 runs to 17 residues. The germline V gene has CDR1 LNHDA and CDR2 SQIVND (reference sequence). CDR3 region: CASSISKGRNPNSPLHF. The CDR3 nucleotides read TGTGCCAGTAGTATCAGCAAGGGGAGGAACCCAAACTCACCCCTCCACTTT.

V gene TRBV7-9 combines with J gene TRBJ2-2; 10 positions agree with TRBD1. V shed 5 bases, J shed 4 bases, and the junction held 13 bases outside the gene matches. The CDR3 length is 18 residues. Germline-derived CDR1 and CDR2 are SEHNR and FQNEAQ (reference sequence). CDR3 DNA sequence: TGTGCCAGCAGCCCCAGATCTGGGCGGACAGGGGGCACCGGGGAGCTGTTTTTT. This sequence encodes CASSPRSGRTGGTGELFF.

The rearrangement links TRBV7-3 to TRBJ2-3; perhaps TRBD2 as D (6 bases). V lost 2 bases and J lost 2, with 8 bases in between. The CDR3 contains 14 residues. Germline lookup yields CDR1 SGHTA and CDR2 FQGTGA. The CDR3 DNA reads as TGTGCCAGCAGCTTAGGGGGGATCACAGATACGCAGTATTTT. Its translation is CASSLGGITDTQYF.

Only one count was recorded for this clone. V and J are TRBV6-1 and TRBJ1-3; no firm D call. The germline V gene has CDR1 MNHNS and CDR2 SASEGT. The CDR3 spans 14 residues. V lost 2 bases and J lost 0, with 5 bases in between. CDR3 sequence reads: CASSEQFSGNTIYF. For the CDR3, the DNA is TGTGCCAGCAGTGAACAGTTCTCTGGAAACACCATATATTTT.

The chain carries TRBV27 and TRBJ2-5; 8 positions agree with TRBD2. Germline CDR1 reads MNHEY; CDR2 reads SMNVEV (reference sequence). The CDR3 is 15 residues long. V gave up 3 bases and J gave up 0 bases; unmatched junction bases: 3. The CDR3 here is CASSFRGGYQETQYF. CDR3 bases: TGTGCCAGCAGTTTCCGGGGGGGTTACCAAGAGACCCAGTACTTC.

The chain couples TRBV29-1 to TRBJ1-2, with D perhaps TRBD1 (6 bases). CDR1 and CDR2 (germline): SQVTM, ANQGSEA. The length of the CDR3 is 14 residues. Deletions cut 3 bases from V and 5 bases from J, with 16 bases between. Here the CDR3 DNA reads TGCAGCGTTGACGGCGGCCAGGGGAAATATGGCTACACCTTC. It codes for CSVDGGQGKYGYTF.

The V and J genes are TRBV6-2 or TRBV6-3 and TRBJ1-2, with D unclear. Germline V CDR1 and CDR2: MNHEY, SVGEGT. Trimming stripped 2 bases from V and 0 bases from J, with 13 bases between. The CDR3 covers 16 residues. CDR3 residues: CASSYTTPAANYGYTF. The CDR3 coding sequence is TGTGCCAGCAGTTACACCACCCCCGCAGCTAACTATGGCTACACCTTC.

CDR3 bases: TGTGCCATCAGTCCGGCGGGACAGGATTATTCACCCCTCCACTTT. Amino acids: CAISPAGQDYSPLHF. V usage is TRBV10-3 and J usage is TRBJ1-6; 8 bases agree with TRBD1. V was pared by 5 bases and J by 8 bases, with 8 bases of the junction left unmatched. Per the germline V gene, CDR1 is ENHRY and CDR2 is SYGVKD. The CDR3 consists of 15 residues.

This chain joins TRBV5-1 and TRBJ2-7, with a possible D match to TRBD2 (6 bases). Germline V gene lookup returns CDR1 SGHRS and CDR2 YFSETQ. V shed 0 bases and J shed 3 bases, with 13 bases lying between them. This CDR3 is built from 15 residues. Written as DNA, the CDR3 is TGCGCCAGCAGCTTGGGAGTGACTAGTATCTACGAGCAGTACTTC. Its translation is CASSLGVTSIYEQYF.

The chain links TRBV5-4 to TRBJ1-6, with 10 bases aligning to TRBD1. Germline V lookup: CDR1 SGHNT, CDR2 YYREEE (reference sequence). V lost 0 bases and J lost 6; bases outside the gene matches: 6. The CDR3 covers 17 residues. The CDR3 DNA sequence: TGTGCCAGCAGCTTGGATAGGGGACAGGGGTTTAATTCACCCCTCCACTTT. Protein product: CASSLDRGQGFNSPLHF.

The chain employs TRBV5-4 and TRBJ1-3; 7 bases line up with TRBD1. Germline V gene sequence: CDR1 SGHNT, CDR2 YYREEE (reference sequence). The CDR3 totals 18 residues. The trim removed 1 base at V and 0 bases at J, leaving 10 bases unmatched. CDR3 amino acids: CASSLLTGTESSGNTIYF. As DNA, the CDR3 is TGTGCCAGCAGCTTGCTAACCGGGACAGAGAGCTCTGGAAACACCATATATTTT.

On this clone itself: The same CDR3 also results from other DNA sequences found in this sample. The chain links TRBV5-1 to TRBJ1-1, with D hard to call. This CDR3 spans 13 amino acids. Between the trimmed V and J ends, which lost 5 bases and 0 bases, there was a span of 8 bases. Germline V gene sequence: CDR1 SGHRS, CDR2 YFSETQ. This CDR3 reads CASSSGLNTEAFF. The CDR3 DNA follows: TGCGCCAGCAGTAGTGGGCTGAACACTGAAGCTTTCTTT.

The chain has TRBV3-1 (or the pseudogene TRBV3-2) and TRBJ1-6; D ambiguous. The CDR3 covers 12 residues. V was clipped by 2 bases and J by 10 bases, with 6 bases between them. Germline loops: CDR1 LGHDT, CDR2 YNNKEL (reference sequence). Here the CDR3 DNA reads TGTGCCAGCAGCCAAACAAACTCACCCCTCCACTTT. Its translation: CASSQTNSPLHF.

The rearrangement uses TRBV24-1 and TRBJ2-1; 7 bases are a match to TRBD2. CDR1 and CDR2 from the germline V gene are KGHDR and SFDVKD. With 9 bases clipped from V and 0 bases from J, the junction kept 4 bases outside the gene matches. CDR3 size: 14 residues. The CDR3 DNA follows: TGTGCCACCCGCGGGAGCCACTCCTACAATGAGCAGTTCTTC. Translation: CATRGSHSYNEQFF.

Here the CDR3 reads CASSSTRLSGANVLTF. The CDR3 nucleotides are TGTGCCAGCAGCTCGACTAGACTCTCTGGGGCCAACGTCCTGACTTTC. The chain couples TRBV5-4 to TRBJ2-6; perhaps TRBD2 as D (6 bases). V lost 3 bases and J lost 0, with 10 bases in between. Germline V CDR1 and CDR2: SGHNT, YYREEE (reference sequence). The CDR3 is 16 amino acids.

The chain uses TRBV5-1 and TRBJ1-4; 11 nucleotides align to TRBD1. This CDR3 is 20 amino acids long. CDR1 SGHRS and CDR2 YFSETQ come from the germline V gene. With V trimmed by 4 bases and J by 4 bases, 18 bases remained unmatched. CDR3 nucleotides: TGCGCCAGCAGCCCCCGGACAGGGGGCGCCTTGGCCCCAAGTAATGAAAAACTGTTTTTT. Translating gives CASSPRTGGALAPSNEKLFF.

The CDR3 sequence is CASSRSRSFANTGELFF. The DNA of the CDR3 is TGTGCCAGCAGCCGGTCCCGATCATTCGCGAACACCGGGGAGCTGTTTTTT. This chain links TRBV27 with TRBJ2-2; D ambiguous. Germline CDR1 MNHEY, CDR2 SMNVEV (reference sequence). This CDR3 is built from 17 residues. Trimming removed 6 bases from V and 0 bases from J, with 17 bases in between.

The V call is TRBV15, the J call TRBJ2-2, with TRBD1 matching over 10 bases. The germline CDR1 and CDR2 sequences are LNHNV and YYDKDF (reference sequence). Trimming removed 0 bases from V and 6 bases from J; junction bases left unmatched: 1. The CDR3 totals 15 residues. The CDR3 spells CATSRETGGSGELFF. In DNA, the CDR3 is TGTGCCACCAGCAGAGAGACAGGGGGCTCCGGGGAGCTGTTTTTT. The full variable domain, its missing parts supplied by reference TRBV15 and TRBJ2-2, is DAMVIQNPRYQVTQFGKPVTLSCSQTLNHNVMYWYQQKSSQAPKLLFHYYDKDFNNEADTPDNFQSRRPNTSFCFLDIRSPGLGDTAMYLCATSRETGGSGELFFGEGSRLTVL.

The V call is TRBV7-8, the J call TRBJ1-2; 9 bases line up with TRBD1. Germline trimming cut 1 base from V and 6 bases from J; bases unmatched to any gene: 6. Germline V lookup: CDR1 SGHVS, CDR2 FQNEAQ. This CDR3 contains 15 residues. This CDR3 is CASSLDGTGFHGYTF. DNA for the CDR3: TGTGCCAGCAGCTTAGATGGGACAGGGTTCCATGGCTACACCTTC. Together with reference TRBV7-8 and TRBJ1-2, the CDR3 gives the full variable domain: GAGVSQSPRYKVAKRGQDVALRCDPISGHVSLFWYQQALGQGPEFLTYFQNEAQLDKSGLPSDRFFAERPEGSVSTLKIQRTQQEDSAVYLCASSLDGTGFHGYTFGSGTRLTVV.

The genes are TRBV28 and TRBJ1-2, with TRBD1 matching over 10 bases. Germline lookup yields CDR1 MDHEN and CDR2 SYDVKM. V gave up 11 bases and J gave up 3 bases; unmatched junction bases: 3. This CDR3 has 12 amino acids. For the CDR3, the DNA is TGTGCCCTAGGGACAGGGGACTATGGCTACACCTTC. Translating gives CALGTGDYGYTF.

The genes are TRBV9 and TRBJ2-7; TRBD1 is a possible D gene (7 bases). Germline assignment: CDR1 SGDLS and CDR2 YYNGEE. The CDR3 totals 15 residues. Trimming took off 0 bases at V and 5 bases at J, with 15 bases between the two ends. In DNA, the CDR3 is TGTGCCAGCAGCGTAGGTGGAGGGGGCATGGACGAGCAGTACTTC. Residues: CASSVGGGGMDEQYF.

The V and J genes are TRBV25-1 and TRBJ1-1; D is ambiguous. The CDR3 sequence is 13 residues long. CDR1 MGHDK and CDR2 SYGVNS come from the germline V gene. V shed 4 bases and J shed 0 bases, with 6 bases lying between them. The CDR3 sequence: CASSANLNTEAFF. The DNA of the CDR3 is TGTGCCAGCAGTGCTAATTTGAACACTGAAGCTTTCTTT.

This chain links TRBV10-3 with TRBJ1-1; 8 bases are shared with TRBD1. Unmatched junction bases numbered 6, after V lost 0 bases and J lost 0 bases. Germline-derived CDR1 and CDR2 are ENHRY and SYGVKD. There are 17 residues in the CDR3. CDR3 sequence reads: CAISESSDRAMNTEAFF. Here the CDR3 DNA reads TGTGCCATCAGTGAGTCTTCGGACAGGGCCATGAACACTGAAGCTTTCTTT.